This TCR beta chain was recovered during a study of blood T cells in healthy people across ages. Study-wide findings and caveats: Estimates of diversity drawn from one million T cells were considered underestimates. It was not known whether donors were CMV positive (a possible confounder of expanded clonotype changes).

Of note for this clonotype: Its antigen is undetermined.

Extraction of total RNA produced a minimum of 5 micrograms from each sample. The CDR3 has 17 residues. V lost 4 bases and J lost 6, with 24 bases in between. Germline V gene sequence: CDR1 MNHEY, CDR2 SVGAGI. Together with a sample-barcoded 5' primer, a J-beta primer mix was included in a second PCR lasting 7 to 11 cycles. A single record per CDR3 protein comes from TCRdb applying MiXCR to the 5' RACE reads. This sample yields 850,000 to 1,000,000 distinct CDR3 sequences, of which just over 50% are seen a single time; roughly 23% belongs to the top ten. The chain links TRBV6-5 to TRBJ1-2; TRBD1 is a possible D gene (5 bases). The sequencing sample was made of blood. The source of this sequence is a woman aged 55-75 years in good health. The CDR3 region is CASSSAPGGGDSDGYTF. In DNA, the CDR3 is TGTGCCAGCAGTTCGGCCCCTGGCGGGGGTGATTCGGATGGCTACACCTTC.